This entry lists 9 T cell receptor beta chains sequenced from one sample in a study of type 1 regulatory T cells. TCRdb analysed the reads with MiXCR anew, one entry per CDR3 protein. The data contain more than 60,000 distinct CDR3 sequences, 62% of them seen just once; the ten biggest clones take up less than 2%. The antigens these receptors bind are not known. Sequencing was done on a sample of cultured non-Tr1 T cells, either the whole culture or a sorted T cell fraction (not recorded which). The origin of the receptors is a human donor in good health.

The rearrangement joins TRBV28 to TRBJ2-7; D ambiguous. With 6 bases removed from V and 0 bases from J, the gap between germline ends came to 9 bases. Germline CDR1 and CDR2: MDHEN and SYDVKM. CDR3 length equals 13 residues. CDR3 region: CASRKQRSYEQYF. The DNA for the CDR3 is TGTGCCAGCAGAAAGCAGCGCTCCTACGAGCAGTACTTC.

Points on this clonotype: A single base separates this from a much larger clone, so it may be a read error. The chain recombines TRBV7-2 with TRBJ2-2; D call uncertain. This CDR3 has 13 residues. Germline assignment: CDR1 SGHTA and CDR2 FQGNSA. The CDR3 sequence is CAGSLRPTWELFF. The CDR3 DNA reads as TGTGCCGGCAGCTTACGACCGACTTGGGAGCTGTTTTTT.

V usage is TRBV11-2 and J usage is TRBJ2-7, with D possibly TRBD1 on 6 matching bases. The V gene lost 5 bases and the J gene lost 9 bases, with 17 bases spanning the gap. From germline, CDR1 is SGHAT and CDR2 FQNNGV. This CDR3 contains 13 residues. CDR3 nucleotide sequence: TGTGCCAGCAGCCCTCAGAAACAGGGCGGGCAGTACTTC. Translation: CASSPQKQGGQYF.

The chain is built from TRBV20-1 and TRBJ1-5; the D gene is possibly TRBD1 (5 bases). V was trimmed by 5 bases and J by 3 bases, leaving 14 bases between them. CDR3 length: 14 amino acids. Germline lookup yields CDR1 DFQATT and CDR2 SNEGSKA (reference sequence). Written as DNA, the CDR3 is TGCAGTGCTGCCGGGCGAGGGGACAATCAGCCCCAGCATTTT. Translating gives CSAAGRGDNQPQHF.

This clonotype was seen just once. The V and J genes are TRBV6-1 and TRBJ2-4; D is perhaps TRBD1 (5 bases). The germline V gene encodes CDR1 MNHNS and CDR2 SASEGT. The CDR3 is 17 residues long. The V and J ends lost 0 bases and 2 bases respectively, with 14 bases between them. CDR3 DNA sequence: TGTGCCAGCAGTGAAGCGCTCCATCAGGGATCCAAAAACATTCAGTACTTC. Protein: CASSEALHQGSKNIQYF.

V is TRBV20-1 and J is TRBJ1-4, with a weak D call TRBD1 (5 bases). V gave up 6 bases and J gave up 5 bases, with 13 bases separating them. The CDR3 contains 13 residues. CDR1 is DFQATT, CDR2 SNEGSKA, per germline (reference sequence). The CDR3 here is CSASDSFNEKLFF. Here the CDR3 DNA reads TGCAGTGCATCCGACAGTTTCAATGAAAAACTGTTTTTT.

This clonotype was detected a few times. The V and J genes are TRBV5-6 and TRBJ1-1; 8 nucleotides line up with TRBD1. The trim removed 5 bases at V and 11 bases at J, leaving 14 bases unmatched. This CDR3 has 14 residues. Germline CDR1 SGHDT, CDR2 YYEEEE. CDR3 sequence: CASRRGQGVPMAFF. Here the CDR3 DNA reads TGTGCCAGCAGACGTGGACAGGGTGTTCCAATGGCTTTCTTT. Full variable domain (rest looked up from reference TRBV5-6 and TRBJ1-1): DAGVTQSPTHLIKTRGQQVTLRCSPKSGHDTVSWYQQALGQGPQFIFQYYEEEERQRGNFPDRFSGHQFPNYSSELNVNALLLGDSALYLCASRRGQGVPMAFFGQGTRLTVV.

J is TRBJ2-7 and V is TRBV20-1, with D uncertain. V lost 3 bases to trimming and J lost 0 bases, with 12 bases between them. The CDR3 has 14 residues. Germline V lookup: CDR1 DFQATT, CDR2 SNEGSKA (reference sequence). The CDR3 DNA reads TGCAGTGCTAGGTCTGACCTCAGCTCCTACGAGCAGTACTTC. It codes for CSARSDLSSYEQYF.

The chain uses TRBV19 and TRBJ2-3; TRBD2 matches at 9 bases. J was trimmed by 10 bases and V by 4 bases; bases with no gene match: 9. The length of the CDR3 is 14 residues. From germline, CDR1 is LNHDA and CDR2 SQIVND (reference sequence). CDR3 region: CASSSGLAGRSQYF. The CDR3 nucleotides are TGTGCCAGTAGTAGTGGTCTAGCGGGAAGGTCGCAGTATTTT.